This T cell receptor (beta chain) is drawn from a study of cytomegalovirus exposure and HLA in healthy donors. Overall study context: From 170 million or so T cells, an earlier analysis saw approximately 110 million unique TCR beta sequences.

Findings and limits, study-wide: TCR beta chains associated with HLA were, in a later analysis, more clonally expanded than equally common others.

A note on this clone: Its cognate antigen is unknown.

Researchers ran the PCR with 60 Vbeta and 13 Jbeta primers. Some clones are missing from TCRdb's copy, which holds only in-frame ones; the method was immunoSEQ multiplex PCR. The repertoire holds 100,000 to 150,000 clones, about 80% seen once, with approximately 8.4% in the top ten. This CDR3 spans 13 amino acids. Trimming removed 8 bases at V and 6 bases at J, with 14 bases between. CDR1 and CDR2 from the germline V gene are MNHNS and SASEGT. The gene calls are TRBV6-1 and TRBJ1-5, with D perhaps TRBD1 (5 bases). This clonotype was sampled from a man aged 25 to 45 in good health and CMV-seropositive. The material sequenced was PBMCs. Written as DNA, the CDR3 is TGTGCCAGCTGGGGGGAAGCGGGTCAGCCCCAGCATTTT. Residues: CASWGEAGQPQHF.